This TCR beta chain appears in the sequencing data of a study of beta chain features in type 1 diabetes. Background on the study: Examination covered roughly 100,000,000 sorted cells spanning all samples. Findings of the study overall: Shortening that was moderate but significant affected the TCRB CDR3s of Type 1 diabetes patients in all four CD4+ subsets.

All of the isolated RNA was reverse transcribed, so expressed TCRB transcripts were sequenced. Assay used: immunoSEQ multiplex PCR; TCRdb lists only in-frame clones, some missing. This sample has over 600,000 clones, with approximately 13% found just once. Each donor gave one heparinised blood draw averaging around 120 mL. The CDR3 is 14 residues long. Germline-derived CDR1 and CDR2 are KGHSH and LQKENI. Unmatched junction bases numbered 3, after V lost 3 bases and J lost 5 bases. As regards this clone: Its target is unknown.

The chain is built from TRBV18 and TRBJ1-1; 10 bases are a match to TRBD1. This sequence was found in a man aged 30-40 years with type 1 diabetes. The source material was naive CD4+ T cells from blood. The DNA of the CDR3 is TGTGCCAGCTCACCGGGGACAGGGGAGACTGAAGCTTTCTTT. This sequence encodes CASSPGTGETEAFF.